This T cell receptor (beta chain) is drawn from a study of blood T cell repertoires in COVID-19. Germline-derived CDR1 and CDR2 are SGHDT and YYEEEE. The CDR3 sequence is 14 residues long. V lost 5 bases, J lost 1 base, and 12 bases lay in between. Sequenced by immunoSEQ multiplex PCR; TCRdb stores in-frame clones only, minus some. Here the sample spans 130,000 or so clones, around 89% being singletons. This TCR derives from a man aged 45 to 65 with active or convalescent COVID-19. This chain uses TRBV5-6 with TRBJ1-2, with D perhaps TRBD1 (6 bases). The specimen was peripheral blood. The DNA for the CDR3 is TGTGCCAGCAGTTTAGCAGGGGATAACTATGGCTACACCTTC. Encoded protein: CASSLAGDNYGYTF. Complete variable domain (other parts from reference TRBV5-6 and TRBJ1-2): DAGVTQSPTHLIKTRGQQVTLRCSPKSGHDTVSWYQQALGQGPQFIFQYYEEEERQRGNFPDRFSGHQFPNYSSELNVNALLLGDSALYLCASSLAGDNYGYTFGSGTRLTVV.